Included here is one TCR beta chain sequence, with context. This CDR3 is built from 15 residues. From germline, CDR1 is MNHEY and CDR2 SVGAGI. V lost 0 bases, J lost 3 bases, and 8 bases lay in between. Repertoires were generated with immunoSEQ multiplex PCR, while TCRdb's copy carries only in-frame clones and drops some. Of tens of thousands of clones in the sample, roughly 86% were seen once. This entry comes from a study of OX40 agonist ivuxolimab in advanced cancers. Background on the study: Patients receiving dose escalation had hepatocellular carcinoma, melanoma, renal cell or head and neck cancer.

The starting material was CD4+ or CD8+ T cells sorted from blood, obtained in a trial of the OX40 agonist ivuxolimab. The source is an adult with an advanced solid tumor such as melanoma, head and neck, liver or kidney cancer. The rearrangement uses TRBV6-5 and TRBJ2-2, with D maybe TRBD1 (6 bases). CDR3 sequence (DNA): TGTGCCAGCAGTTACTCTCAGGGGCACACCGGGGAGCTGTTTTTT. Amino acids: CASSYSQGHTGELFF.